The T cell receptor beta chain under discussion was sequenced for a study of control samples from healthy donors and cancer patients. Only a few counts were recorded for this clone. The protocol was immunoSEQ multiplex PCR, while the TCRdb copy is restricted to in-frame clones and leaves out a portion. The sample consists of 95,000 to 100,000 clones, around 89% of them appearing once. The sequencing sample was made of blood. The clonotype was recovered from a man aged 25 to 40 in good health.

The chain's CDR3 is CASSPPGSTGELFF. The DNA for the CDR3 is TGTGCCAGCAGCCCCCCAGGGTCCACCGGGGAGCTGTTTTTT. V and J are TRBV9 and TRBJ2-2; D may be TRBD1 (5 bases). CDR3 length: 14 residues. Looked up from germline, CDR1 is SGDLS and CDR2 is YYNGEE. V lost 4 bases to trimming and J lost 4 bases, with 11 bases between them.